Below are 27 T cell receptor beta chains sequenced from a single sample in a study of cytomegalovirus exposure and HLA in healthy donors (dated by TCRdb to 2016 to 2017). Libraries were constructed by the immunoSEQ multiplex PCR assay. For the multiplex PCR, a mixture combining 60 forward primers for TCR Vbeta segments and 13 reverse primers for TCR Jbeta segments was used. In TCRdb, the immuneACCESS table is reduced to in-frame sequences with V and J assigned. These tables do not hold every clone; where another copy was compared, an unresolved V gene accounts for under half, and the others remain unexplained. The sample profile shows some 160,000 clones; approximately 76% of them were found once. The biggest ten clones account for under 7% of the sample. Sequencing was done on a sample of PBMCs. The receptors derive from a woman under 30 in good health and CMV-seropositive.

This clone has only a few counts. The chain employs TRBV5-6 and TRBJ2-7; a weak D match, TRBD1 (6 bases). Germline V gene lookup returns CDR1 SGHDT and CDR2 YYEEEE. The CDR3 covers 15 residues. Trimming removed 1 base from V and 0 bases from J, with 11 bases in between. In DNA, the CDR3 is TGTGCCAGCAGCTTGTCTCACAGGGACTCCTACGAGCAGTACTTC. Its protein is CASSLSHRDSYEQYF.

This chain links TRBV7-2 with TRBJ1-6; 7 bases agree with TRBD1. The CDR3 runs to 16 residues. Germline lookup yields CDR1 SGHTA and CDR2 FQGNSA. Germline trimming cut 3 bases from V and 10 bases from J; bases unmatched to any gene: 12. The CDR3 spells CASSFRDSIERSPLHF. The CDR3 DNA reads as TGTGCCAGCAGCTTTCGGGACAGCATAGAACGCTCACCCCTCCACTTT.

The gene calls are TRBV28 and TRBJ1-2; TRBD1 matches at 8 bases. The CDR3 loop spans 13 amino acids. V shed 7 bases and J 8 bases; nucleotides not matched to a gene: 9. The germline CDR1 and CDR2 sequences are MDHEN and SYDVKM. CDR3 protein: CASTPGTGLGYTF. CDR3 nucleotide sequence: TGTGCCAGCACCCCTGGGACAGGTTTGGGCTACACCTTC.

The rearrangement uses TRBV30 and TRBJ1-6; the D is unclear. Germline V gene lookup returns CDR1 GTSNPN and CDR2 SVGIG (reference sequence). Trimming removed 1 base from V and 7 bases from J, with 11 bases in between. This CDR3 is built from 14 residues. The chain's CDR3 is CAWSGRTSNSPLHF. In DNA form, the CDR3 reads TGTGCCTGGAGTGGCAGAACGTCCAATTCACCCCTCCACTTT.

This clone was seen more than once but under ten times. The V and J genes are TRBV28 and TRBJ2-2, with 8 bases fitting TRBD1. The length of the CDR3 is 15 residues. CDR1 is MDHEN, CDR2 SYDVKM, per germline. Trimming took 5 bases from V and 6 from J; bases not matched to a gene: 8. The CDR3 region is CASSDWTGSPGELFF. DNA for the CDR3: TGTGCCAGCAGTGACTGGACAGGGTCCCCCGGGGAGCTGTTTTTT.

The V call is TRBV9, the J call TRBJ2-7, with 10 nucleotides matching TRBD2. Per the germline V gene, CDR1 is SGDLS and CDR2 is YYNGEE. The CDR3 runs 16 residues. Trimming took 0 bases from V and 5 from J; bases not matched to a gene: 8. CDR3 in DNA: TGTGCCAGCAGCGTAGCAGAGCGGGGGGGCCTGAACGAGCAGTACTTC. This sequence encodes CASSVAERGGLNEQYF. The full variable domain, completed using reference TRBV9 and TRBJ2-7, is DSGVTQTPKHLITATGQRVTLRCSPRSGDLSVYWYQQSLDQGLQFLIQYYNGEERAKGNILERFSAQQFPDLHSELNLSSLELGDSALYFCASSVAERGGLNEQYFGPGTRLTVT.

This clone showed up just a few times. V usage is TRBV19 and J usage is TRBJ1-2; D may be TRBD1 (6 bases). Trimming removed 5 bases from V and 4 bases from J, with 20 bases in between. This CDR3 region has 16 residues. Per the germline V gene, CDR1 is LNHDA and CDR2 is SQIVND (reference sequence). In DNA form, the CDR3 reads TGTGCCAGTAGTCCCTCCGGACAGATCGTATTCTATGGCTACACCTTC. Protein product: CASSPSGQIVFYGYTF. The whole variable domain, remainder taken from reference TRBV19 and TRBJ1-2, is DGGITQSPKYLFRKEGQNVTLSCEQNLNHDAMYWYRQDPGQGLRLIYYSQIVNDFQKGDIAEGYSVSREKKESFPLTVTSAQKNPTAFYLCASSPSGQIVFYGYTFGSGTRLTVV.

The chain links TRBV29-1 to TRBJ2-3; D may be TRBD1 (5 bases). The V gene lost 7 bases and the J gene lost 1 base, with 15 bases spanning the gap. This CDR3 comprises 14 residues. The germline gives CDR1 SQVTM, CDR2 ANQGSEA. CDR3 coding DNA: TGCAGCGGGGTAGGGGAAGTGGGCACAGATACGCAGTATTTT. This codes for CSGVGEVGTDTQYF.

This sequence joins TRBV18 and TRBJ1-5, with D unclear. The CDR3 loop spans 17 amino acids. Germline-derived CDR1 and CDR2 are KGHSH and LQKENI. V gave up 1 base and J gave up 0 bases, with 13 bases separating them. CDR3 residues: CASSPRAWANSNQPQHF. Written as DNA, the CDR3 is TGTGCCAGCTCACCACGGGCTTGGGCAAATAGCAATCAGCCCCAGCATTTT.

This clone was observed a handful of times. This chain links TRBV27 with TRBJ2-7, with D maybe TRBD1 (6 bases). V dropped 6 bases and J dropped 2 bases, with 11 bases sitting between them. The CDR3 contains 13 residues. The V gene's germline CDR1 is MNHEY and CDR2 SMNVEV (reference sequence). The CDR3 here is CASRDSSTYEQYF. The DNA of the CDR3 is TGTGCCAGCAGGGACAGTTCTACCTACGAGCAGTACTTC.

This chain joins TRBV19 and TRBJ2-2; 8 bases agree with TRBD1. The junction had 15 bases not matched to a gene; V was cut back by 0 bases and J by 6 bases. CDR1 is LNHDA and CDR2 is SQIVND in the germline V gene (reference sequence). The CDR3 runs to 19 residues. The CDR3 DNA reads TGTGCCAGTAGTATAGAGCCAGGGGGCGTCGGGATTGGAGCCGGGGAGCTGTTTTTT. It translates to CASSIEPGGVGIGAGELFF. The full variable domain, in which reference TRBV19 and TRBJ2-2 provide the parts outside the CDR3, is DGGITQSPKYLFRKEGQNVTLSCEQNLNHDAMYWYRQDPGQGLRLIYYSQIVNDFQKGDIAEGYSVSREKKESFPLTVTSAQKNPTAFYLCASSIEPGGVGIGAGELFFGEGSRLTVL.

As to this clone: The junction shows a germline mismatch at one end, possibly a read error. The gene calls are TRBV10-3 and TRBJ2-3; 13 bases are a match to TRBD2. The CDR3 is made up of 16 amino acids. Germline-derived CDR1 and CDR2 are ENHRY and SYGVKD. Written as DNA, the CDR3 is TGTGCCATCAGTGGGGGGCCGGGACAGGGAGGACTAGCGGGGGAATTT. Protein product: CAISGGPGQGGLAGEF.

The V gene is TRBV30, the J gene TRBJ2-7, with D unresolved. The germline gives CDR1 GTSNPN, CDR2 SVGIG (reference sequence). Trimming removed 8 bases at V and 6 bases at J, with 14 bases between. There are 11 residues in the CDR3. CDR3 nucleotides: TGTGCCGGAACCCAGGCGAGCGAGCAGTACTTC. Protein product: CAGTQASEQYF.

This clone appeared a few times. The rearrangement uses TRBV7-9 and TRBJ1-6; 7 bases line up with TRBD1. The CDR3 has 14 residues. V lost 5 bases and J lost 13; bases outside the gene matches: 11. CDR1 SEHNR and CDR2 FQNEAQ come from the germline V gene (reference sequence). The CDR3 loop is CASSPDRVLGPLHF. Here the CDR3 DNA reads TGTGCCAGCAGCCCAGACAGGGTGCTGGGGCCCCTCCACTTT.

The genes are TRBV28 and TRBJ1-1; 8 bases match TRBD1. Germline V gene sequence: CDR1 MDHEN, CDR2 SYDVKM. The V and J ends lost 6 bases and 6 bases, in that order; junction bases with no gene match: 3. The CDR3 totals 12 residues. CDR3 sequence reads: CASRLQGAEAFF. DNA of the CDR3: TGTGCCAGCAGATTACAGGGGGCTGAAGCTTTCTTT.

This chain uses TRBV5-1 with TRBJ2-7; D ambiguous. Germline V CDR1 and CDR2: SGHRS, YFSETQ. Trimming removed 0 bases from V and 0 bases from J, with 4 bases in between. The CDR3 loop spans 13 amino acids. CDR3 region: CASSLDNSYEQYF. The CDR3 DNA sequence: TGCGCCAGCAGCTTGGACAACTCCTACGAGCAGTACTTC.

The V gene is TRBV19, the J gene TRBJ1-6, with 9 nucleotides matching TRBD1. Germline V gene data show CDR1 as LNHDA and CDR2 as SQIVND (reference sequence). CDR3 size: 17 residues. With V trimmed by 4 bases and J by 9 bases, 13 bases remained unmatched. CDR3 sequence (DNA): TGTGCCAGTAGTAGGTCGATGTTACAGGGGGCTTCTTCACCCCTCCACTTT. Its translation is CASSRSMLQGASSPLHF. Complete variable domain (other parts from reference TRBV19 and TRBJ1-6): DGGITQSPKYLFRKEGQNVTLSCEQNLNHDAMYWYRQDPGQGLRLIYYSQIVNDFQKGDIAEGYSVSREKKESFPLTVTSAQKNPTAFYLCASSRSMLQGASSPLHFGNGTRLTVT.

The gene calls are TRBV13 and TRBJ1-1; the match to TRBD1 covers 9 bases. The germline V gene has CDR1 PRHDT and CDR2 FYEKMQ (reference sequence). The CDR3 length is 16 residues. After removal of 5 bases from V and 1 base from J, the junction contained 8 bases not matched to a gene. CDR3 sequence (DNA): TGTGCCAGCAGCCCTCCGTGGACAGGGGAGAACACTGAAGCTTTCTTT. This translates into CASSPPWTGENTEAFF.

This rearrangement joins TRBV18 to TRBJ1-2; D remains unclear. The CDR3 totals 16 residues. Trimming stripped 2 bases from V and 7 bases from J, with 20 bases between. Per germline, CDR1 KGHSH and CDR2 LQKENI. The DNA for the CDR3 is TGTGCCAGCTCACCAGTGCCAGGCGGGTTGGAGGTTGGCTACACCTTC. This gives the protein CASSPVPGGLEVGYTF.

This clone was seen only a few times. J is TRBJ1-3 and V is TRBV30; D is ambiguous. V dropped 2 bases and J dropped 2 bases, with 16 bases sitting between them. Per germline, CDR1 GTSNPN and CDR2 SVGIG (reference sequence). The CDR3 contains 16 residues. For the CDR3, the DNA is TGTGCCTGGAGTATATCGACGGTGGGCCCTGGAAACACCATATATTTT. Protein sequence: CAWSISTVGPGNTIYF.

The chain employs TRBV18 and TRBJ1-1; TRBD1 aligns across 8 bases. Per germline, CDR1 KGHSH and CDR2 LQKENI. The CDR3 sequence is 15 residues long. Losses at the gene ends were 3 bases for V and 5 bases for J; bases not matched to a gene: 8. The CDR3 DNA sequence: TGTGCCAGCTCACCTCCCGGCAGGGGGCTTACTGAAGCTTTCTTT. This gives the protein CASSPPGRGLTEAFF.

The V gene is TRBV7-2, the J gene TRBJ1-1; 7 bases line up with TRBD1. Trimming cost V 6 bases and J 0 bases; bases outside gene matches: 19. The CDR3 length is 19 residues. Germline CDR1 and CDR2: SGHTA and FQGNSA. This chain's CDR3 is CASSLRAVTTGFMNTEAFF. The DNA of the CDR3 is TGTGCCAGCAGTTTGAGGGCCGTTACGACAGGGTTTATGAACACTGAAGCTTTCTTT. The full variable domain, in which reference TRBV7-2 and TRBJ1-1 provide the parts outside the CDR3, is GAGVSQSPSNKVTEKGKDVELRCDPISGHTALYWYRQSLGQGLEFLIYFQGNSAPDKSGLPSDRFSAERTGGSVSTLTIQRTQQEDSAVYLCASSLRAVTTGFMNTEAFFGQGTRLTVV.

The genes are TRBV6-5 and TRBJ1-2, with unresolved D. The CDR3 is made up of 13 amino acids. V gave up 7 bases and J gave up 3 bases, with 12 bases separating them. Germline V gene data show CDR1 as MNHEY and CDR2 as SVGAGI. The CDR3 DNA is TGTGCCAGCAAGGAGGGCAGCTACTATGGCTACACCTTC. Protein: CASKEGSYYGYTF.

The gene calls are TRBV15 and TRBJ2-7, with D unresolved. Trimming removed 0 bases at V and 2 bases at J, with 2 bases between. The CDR3 has 12 residues. CDR1 and CDR2 from the germline V gene are LNHNV and YYDKDF (reference sequence). DNA for the CDR3: TGTGCCACCAGCAGAGATACCTACGAGCAGTACTTC. Protein product: CATSRDTYEQYF.

V is TRBV7-6 and J is TRBJ2-2, with D maybe TRBD2 (5 bases). The germline gives CDR1 SGHVS, CDR2 FNYEAQ. The germline V and J ends were trimmed by 6 bases and 2 bases, with 10 bases remaining between them. The CDR3 runs 14 residues. The CDR3 loop reads CASRRTPNTGELFF. CDR3 DNA sequence: TGTGCCAGCAGACGGACTCCTAACACCGGGGAGCTGTTTTTT.

The table lists this clone with a few counts. V usage is TRBV7-6 and J usage is TRBJ2-7; 7 nucleotides match TRBD2. CDR3 length equals 15 residues. With 3 bases clipped from V and 3 bases from J, the junction kept 8 bases outside the gene matches. Germline values: CDR1 SGHVS, CDR2 FNYEAQ. The CDR3 reads CASSFLPGGIYEQYF. The CDR3 DNA is TGTGCCAGCAGCTTTCTACCGGGGGGAATCTACGAGCAGTACTTC.

J is TRBJ2-7 and V is TRBV5-1; D perhaps matches TRBD2 (6 bases). The CDR3 contains 12 residues. Looked up from germline, CDR1 is SGHRS and CDR2 is YFSETQ. The V end lost 7 bases, the J end lost 6 bases, and 14 bases lay between the germline ends. The CDR3 sequence is CASSRRVGEQYF. CDR3 in DNA: TGCGCCAGCTCCAGGAGGGTAGGCGAGCAGTACTTC.